This T cell receptor (beta chain) was obtained from a study of blood T cell repertoires in COVID-19. Study background: PBMCs, B-cell-depleted T cells, or T cells were the source of the cDNA or gDNA that made up the material.

In the original processing: Reference gene primer amplification in the assay estimated nucleated cell counts. The repertoire was sequenced with immunoSEQ multiplex PCR; TCRdb's copy has only in-frame clones and lacks some. For V, J and clone size, that table is used; D and trimming come from the DNA. The table records around 300,000 clones, 70% to 90% of them present only once. The trim removed 6 bases at V and 5 bases at J, leaving 3 bases unmatched. CDR1 and CDR2 (germline): MDHEN, SYDVKM. This CDR3 has 14 residues. Source material: PBMCs or T cells enriched from blood (not recorded which). The receptor was isolated from a woman in her forties who had recovered from COVID-19. The V call is TRBV28, the J call TRBJ2-2; TRBD2 matches 10 bases. The CDR3 DNA sequence: TGTGCCAGCAGGACTAGCGGGCAGACCGGGGAGCTGTTTTTT. Its translation is CASRTSGQTGELFF.